These 22 T cell receptor beta chains were all obtained from the same sample, sequenced in a study of blood T cell repertoires in COVID-19 (dated by TCRdb to about 2020). Receptor amplification or capture employed the immunoSEQ multiplex PCR assay. TCRdb holds this immuneACCESS table with in-frame rearrangements only. Some clones are missing; in checked studies, unresolved V genes explain under half, and the rest has no known cause. Within this sample are some 150,000 clones, with 80% to 85% of them counted one time only. The ten largest clones take up around 8% of the sample. The specimen sequenced was peripheral blood. All receptors derive from a human donor in a cohort sampled during active COVID-19.

The J gene is TRBJ2-1, the V gene TRBV18; 11 positions agree with TRBD1. CDR1 is KGHSH, CDR2 LQKENI, per germline. J gave up 6 bases and V 0 bases, and 7 bases lay outside the gene matches. The CDR3 is made up of 17 amino acids. CDR3 loop: CASSPPSGTGGFNEQFF. In nucleotides, the CDR3 is TGTGCCAGCTCACCACCTTCCGGGACAGGGGGGTTCAATGAGCAGTTCTTC. The full variable domain, with the rest looked up from reference TRBV18 and TRBJ2-1, is NAGVMQNPRHLVRRRGQEARLRCSPMKGHSHVYWYRQLPEEGLKFMVYLQKENIIDESGMPKERFSAEFPKEGPSILRIQQVVRGDSAAYFCASSPPSGTGGFNEQFFGPGTRLTVL.

The chain is built from TRBV5-5 and TRBJ1-5; tentative D call: TRBD1 (5 bases). CDR1 SGHKS and CDR2 YYEKEE come from the germline V gene (reference sequence). The CDR3 loop spans 15 amino acids. The germline V and J ends were trimmed by 4 bases and 0 bases, with 11 bases remaining between them. The CDR3 DNA is TGTGCCAGCAGCCTGGAAGGGGTTAGCAATCAGCCCCAGCATTTT. It yields the protein CASSLEGVSNQPQHF.

The J gene is TRBJ2-6, the V gene TRBV2; D perhaps matches TRBD1 (6 bases). The CDR3 has 14 residues. Germline V gives CDR1 SNHLY, CDR2 FYNNEI. V dropped 6 bases and J dropped 3 bases, with 9 bases sitting between them. CDR3 sequence: CASRAGVGANVLTF. CDR3 nucleotides: TGTGCCAGCAGGGCAGGGGTTGGGGCCAACGTCCTGACTTTC. Complete variable domain (other parts from reference TRBV2 and TRBJ2-6): EPEVTQTPSHQVTQMGQEVILRCVPISNHLYFYWYRQILGQKVEFLVSFYNNEISEKSEIFDDQFSVERPDGSNFTLKIRSTKLEDSAMYFCASRAGVGANVLTFGAGSRLTVL.

This clone has at least ten counts. The chain carries TRBV19 and TRBJ1-5; 7 positions agree with TRBD1. CDR1 is LNHDA, CDR2 SQIVND, per germline (reference sequence). The CDR3 sequence is 16 residues long. Losses at the gene ends were 5 bases for V and 4 bases for J; bases not matched to a gene: 11. CDR3 region: CASSSPLGQLNQPQHF. The CDR3 DNA is TGTGCCAGTAGTTCACCCTTGGGACAGCTGAATCAGCCCCAGCATTTT.

This rearrangement joins TRBV19 to TRBJ1-4, with 10 bases that match TRBD1. The V segment lost 4 bases and the J segment 8 bases; nucleotides outside the gene matches: 7. Germline CDR1 is LNHDA and CDR2 is SQIVND (reference sequence). This CDR3 has 15 residues. CDR3 region: CASSTGQGEMEKLFF. Here the CDR3 DNA reads TGTGCCAGTAGTACCGGACAGGGGGAAATGGAAAAACTGTTTTTT.

CDR3 residues: CASSLPPPGIQYF. The CDR3 DNA reads TGTGCCAGCAGTTTACCTCCTCCCGGCATTCAGTACTTC. The V gene is TRBV12-3 or TRBV12-4, the J gene TRBJ2-4; D is unresolved. The germline V and J ends were trimmed by 2 bases and 9 bases, with 11 bases remaining between them. The CDR3 spans 13 residues.

This chain uses TRBV20-1 with TRBJ1-2; no firm D call. Trimming removed 3 bases at V and 8 bases at J, with 7 bases between. Germline V gene lookup returns CDR1 DFQATT and CDR2 SNEGSKA (reference sequence). This CDR3 contains 10 residues. The DNA of the CDR3 is TGCAGTGCTAGTTCGTTCGGCTACACCTTC. Its protein product is CSASSFGYTF.

In this sample, this clone turned up a few times. The genes are TRBV28 and TRBJ1-2, with D possibly TRBD1 on 5 matching bases. The V end was cut by 6 bases, the J end by 0 bases, with 8 bases between. Looked up from germline, CDR1 is MDHEN and CDR2 is SYDVKM. This CDR3 region has 13 residues. CDR3 DNA sequence: TGTGCCAGCAGATCAGGGCCTAACTATGGCTACACCTTC. Translation: CASRSGPNYGYTF.

The chain carries TRBV2 and TRBJ1-5; TRBD1 matches 7 bases. V lost 8 bases and J lost 8; bases outside the gene matches: 15. The V gene's germline CDR1 is SNHLY and CDR2 FYNNEI. The length of the CDR3 is 15 residues. CDR3 in DNA: TGTGCCAGCTCCCGGGGCGGAGGGGGCGGGGAGCCCCAGCATTTT. It encodes CASSRGGGGGEPQHF.

V gene TRBV28 combines with J gene TRBJ2-1, with 12 bases matching TRBD2. The CDR3 is 15 amino acids. Trimming took 7 bases from V and 5 from J; bases not matched to a gene: 6. Germline V lookup: CDR1 MDHEN, CDR2 SYDVKM. The CDR3 region has the DNA TGTGCCAGCAAGGCAGGACTAGCGGGAAACAATGAGCAGTTCTTC. As protein: CASKAGLAGNNEQFF.

The CDR3 DNA follows: TGTGCCAGCAGCCGGGACAGGGACGACACTGAAGCTTTCTTT. It codes for CASSRDRDDTEAFF. The rearrangement joins TRBV27 to TRBJ1-1, with 9 positions matching TRBD1. CDR3 size: 14 residues. J was trimmed by 3 bases and V by 6 bases; bases with no gene match: 5. The germline V gene encodes CDR1 MNHEY and CDR2 SMNVEV (reference sequence).

This clone was seen a handful of times. J is TRBJ2-2 and V is TRBV25-1, with D possibly TRBD1 on 6 matching bases. The germline V gene encodes CDR1 MGHDK and CDR2 SYGVNS. The CDR3 loop spans 16 amino acids. V shed 7 bases and J shed 4 bases, with 19 bases lying between them. CDR3 amino acids: CASIPRDTTLTGELFF. The CDR3 DNA reads TGTGCCAGCATCCCCAGGGACACAACACTCACCGGGGAGCTGTTTTTT.

The chain couples TRBV19 to TRBJ2-7; D is unclear. Germline loops: CDR1 LNHDA, CDR2 SQIVND (reference sequence). The CDR3 runs to 10 residues. V was pared by 7 bases and J by 5 bases, with 6 bases between. The CDR3 loop reads CASIVDEQYF. In nucleotides, the CDR3 is TGTGCCAGTATAGTGGACGAGCAGTACTTC.

V gene TRBV19 combines with J gene TRBJ1-5; TRBD1 might be the D (6 bases). The germline V and J ends were trimmed by 8 bases and 6 bases, with 17 bases remaining between them. Germline CDR1 LNHDA, CDR2 SQIVND (reference sequence). This CDR3 comprises 14 residues. CDR3 in amino acids: CASQRGLPSQPQHF. CDR3 nucleotides: TGTGCCAGTCAGCGGGGGCTCCCAAGTCAGCCCCAGCATTTT.

This rearrangement joins TRBV7-6 to TRBJ2-7, with 8 bases matching TRBD1. This CDR3 spans 13 amino acids. The V gene end was trimmed by 5 bases and the J gene end by 5 bases; junction bases not matched to a gene: 5. The germline V gene has CDR1 SGHVS and CDR2 FNYEAQ. For the CDR3, the DNA is TGTGCCAGCAGCCGAGACAGGGGACACGAGCAGTACTTC. Residues: CASSRDRGHEQYF.

V gene TRBV3-1 (or the pseudogene TRBV3-2) combines with J gene TRBJ2-1; 10 bases fit TRBD2. The germline V gene encodes CDR1 LGHDT and CDR2 YNNKEL (reference sequence). With 1 base clipped from V and 6 bases from J, the junction kept 3 bases outside the gene matches. The CDR3 runs to 15 residues. The CDR3 sequence is CASSQVSSGGNEQFF. The CDR3 region has the DNA TGTGCCAGCAGCCAAGTATCTAGCGGGGGCAATGAGCAGTTCTTC.

This clone was picked up one time. The chain recombines TRBV5-5 with TRBJ2-7; TRBD2 matches 13 bases. V gave up 4 bases and J gave up 2 bases; unmatched junction bases: 6. The CDR3 loop spans 16 amino acids. The germline V gene has CDR1 SGHKS and CDR2 YYEKEE (reference sequence). As DNA, the CDR3 is TGTGCCAGCAGCAAAGGACTAGCGGGGGAGACCTACGAGCAGTACTTC. Protein sequence: CASSKGLAGETYEQYF. Full variable domain (missing parts from reference TRBV5-5 and TRBJ2-7): DAGVTQSPTHLIKTRGQQVTLRCSPISGHKSVSWYQQVLGQGPQFIFQYYEKEERGRGNFPDRFSARQFPNYSSELNVNALLLGDSALYLCASSKGLAGETYEQYFGPGTRLTVT.

This clone was found once. The chain has TRBV6-6 and TRBJ2-7; 7 bases match TRBD1. Germline assignment: CDR1 MNHNY and CDR2 SVGAGI (reference sequence). V dropped 6 bases and J dropped 6; count of bases not matched to a gene: 11. There are 14 residues in the CDR3. The CDR3 sequence: CASSPLQGFGEQYF. The CDR3 DNA sequence: TGTGCCAGCAGCCCCTTACAGGGGTTCGGCGAGCAGTACTTC.

The chain joins TRBV19 to TRBJ2-1; 7 bases agree with TRBD2. The germline V gene has CDR1 LNHDA and CDR2 SQIVND (reference sequence). The CDR3 consists of 15 residues. V shed 5 bases and J 8 bases; nucleotides not matched to a gene: 12. Written as DNA, the CDR3 is TGTGCCAGTAGTCGAGGTAGCGGGCCACTTCATGAGCAGTTCTTC. Protein: CASSRGSGPLHEQFF.

The CDR3 reads CASRLAGGQETQYF. In DNA, the CDR3 is TGTGCCAGTCGACTAGCGGGGGGACAAGAGACCCAGTACTTC. The rearrangement links TRBV19 to TRBJ2-5; 13 positions match TRBD2. V lost 8 bases, J lost 2 bases, and 2 bases stayed unmatched. The CDR3 extends over 14 amino acids. Germline lookup yields CDR1 LNHDA and CDR2 SQIVND (reference sequence).

This clone was found many times. The chain has TRBV7-9 and TRBJ2-6, with D perhaps matching TRBD1 (6 bases). CDR1 and CDR2 (germline): SEHNR, FQNEAQ (reference sequence). Trimming stripped 3 bases from V and 3 bases from J, with 6 bases between. This CDR3 contains 14 residues. As DNA, the CDR3 is TGTGCCAGCAGCTTCAGGGGTGGGGCCAACGTCCTGACTTTC. Its protein is CASSFRGGANVLTF. The full variable domain, in which reference TRBV7-9 and TRBJ2-6 provide the parts outside the CDR3, is DTGVSQNPRHKITKRGQNVTFRCDPISEHNRLYWYRQTLGQGPEFLTYFQNEAQLEKSRLLSDRFSAERPKGSFSTLEIQRTEQGDSAMYLCASSFRGGANVLTFGAGSRLTVL.

Regarding this clone: Other DNA sequences in the sample encode the same CDR3. V gene TRBV28 combines with J gene TRBJ2-2, with a tentative D call TRBD2 (5 bases). The CDR3 is made up of 15 amino acids. Trimming removed 5 bases from V and 3 bases from J, with 13 bases in between. From germline, CDR1 is MDHEN and CDR2 SYDVKM. The CDR3 here is CASSPPRGDTGELFF. CDR3 nucleotide sequence: TGTGCCAGCAGTCCCCCCCGGGGAGACACCGGGGAGCTGTTTTTT. Filled out from reference TRBV28 and TRBJ2-2, the complete variable domain reads DVKVTQSSRYLVKRTGEKVFLECVQDMDHENMFWYRQDPGLGLRLIYFSYDVKMKEKGDIPEGYSVSREKKERFSLILESASTNQTSMYLCASSPPRGDTGELFFGEGSRLTVL.